The present T cell receptor (beta chain) was sequenced within a study of shared clonotypes between healthy human individuals. The data were produced by immunoSEQ multiplex PCR, yet TCRdb's version contains in-frame clones alone and is incomplete. The sample lists 650,000 to 750,000 clones, roughly 70% seen once, with less than 2% in the top ten. In germline, CDR1 is SGHAT, CDR2 FQDESV (reference sequence). The CDR3 covers 15 residues. Deletions cut 6 bases from V and 5 bases from J, with 17 bases between. The sequenced material came from memory CD4+ T cells sorted from blood. Subset noted: CD45RA-negative fraction. The chain uses TRBV11-1 and TRBJ2-1; D is ambiguous. The origin of this receptor is a young woman in good health. The CDR3 here is CASRLVGLGNNEQFF. The CDR3 bases are TGTGCCAGCAGATTGGTGGGGTTGGGGAACAATGAGCAGTTCTTC.